These 32 T cell receptor beta chains came from one sample sequenced in a study of cytomegalovirus exposure and HLA in healthy donors. The primer mix had 60 Vbeta and 13 Jbeta primers. TCRdb keeps only in-frame clones here, not all; method: immunoSEQ multiplex PCR. The data contain some 250,000 clones, roughly four fifths of them singletons. The material sequenced was PBMCs. These receptors came from a woman aged 55-70 years in good health and CMV-seropositive.

The chain recombines TRBV27 with TRBJ1-4, with TRBD1 matching over 7 bases. This CDR3 comprises 14 residues. The germline V gene encodes CDR1 MNHEY and CDR2 SMNVEV (reference sequence). Losses at the gene ends were 5 bases for V and 3 bases for J; bases not matched to a gene: 3. Here the CDR3 reads CASSLTGANEKLFF. CDR3 DNA sequence: TGTGCCAGCAGTCTTACAGGGGCTAATGAAAAACTGTTTTTT.

This chain links TRBV5-1 with TRBJ2-5; 12 nucleotides align to TRBD1. The trim removed 1 base at V and 4 bases at J, leaving 8 bases unmatched. Per the germline V gene, CDR1 is SGHRS and CDR2 is YFSETQ. This CDR3 has 17 residues. The CDR3 bases are TGCGCCAGCAGCTTGCAGTGGGACAGGGGGCTGGGAGAGACCCAGTACTTC. It translates to CASSLQWDRGLGETQYF.

The rearrangement links TRBV21-1 to TRBJ1-1; the table names TRBD1, a call not compared with the DNA. TRBV21-1 constitutes a pseudogene. The CDR3 is made up of 16 amino acids. CDR3: CASSKIGQGGNTEAFF. CDR3 coding DNA: TGTGCCAGCAGCAAAATTGGACAGGGAGGTAACACTGAAGCTTTCTTT.

V gene TRBV5-1 combines with J gene TRBJ2-4; possibly TRBD2 for D (5 bases). The germline V and J ends were trimmed by 0 bases and 0 bases, with 13 bases remaining between them. Germline V CDR1 and CDR2: SGHRS, YFSETQ. The length of the CDR3 is 17 residues. The CDR3 protein is CASSLAALAVAKNIQYF. The CDR3 DNA is TGCGCCAGCAGCTTGGCGGCCCTAGCCGTAGCCAAAAACATTCAGTACTTC.

This chain links TRBV6-5 with TRBJ2-2, with 7 bases that match TRBD1. CDR1 and CDR2 (germline): MNHEY, SVGAGI. This CDR3 region has 14 residues. V trimming: 6 bases; J trimming: 5 bases; junction bases outside the gene matches: 6. For the CDR3, the DNA is TGTGCCAGCAGGGGACAGACCTTTACCGGGGAGCTGTTTTTT. The encoded protein is CASRGQTFTGELFF.

In this sample, this clone turned up a few times. The rearrangement links TRBV10-3 to TRBJ2-3; 7 bases fit TRBD1. The CDR3 is 16 residues long. Trimming at V came to 5 bases and at J to 6 bases, leaving 14 bases not matched to a gene. Germline values: CDR1 ENHRY, CDR2 SYGVKD. CDR3 in amino acids: CAISLGDSSLTDTQYF. Written as DNA, the CDR3 is TGTGCCATCAGTCTGGGGGACAGTTCTCTGACGGATACGCAGTATTTT.

This chain joins TRBV4-1 and TRBJ2-2; weak D call: TRBD2 (7 bases). The length of the CDR3 is 16 residues. Deletions cut 7 bases from V and 7 bases from J, with 22 bases between. Germline V lookup: CDR1 MGHRA, CDR2 YSYEKL. CDR3 coding DNA: TGCGCCAGCACCCCGGGGGGCGGGAGATATAGCGGGGAGCTGTTTTTT. As protein: CASTPGGGRYSGELFF.

This clone came up once. The V call is TRBV4-2, the J call TRBJ2-2, with 7 bases fitting TRBD2. The CDR3 spans 16 residues. Germline values: CDR1 LGHNA, CDR2 YNFKEQ. V was pared by 2 bases and J by 5 bases, with 8 bases of the junction left unmatched. CDR3 DNA: TGTGCCAGCAGCCAAAGCGCGGGAGCGGCTACCGGGGAGCTGTTTTTT. Its translation is CASSQSAGAATGELFF.

The V call is TRBV13, the J call TRBJ2-6, with TRBD2 as a possible D gene (5 bases). CDR3 length: 19 amino acids. The V end lost 3 bases, the J end lost 1 base, and 19 bases lay between the germline ends. CDR1 and CDR2 (germline): PRHDT, FYEKMQ (reference sequence). CDR3 sequence (DNA): TGTGCCAGCAGCTTCGCCCTGGGGTTCGAGGGATCTGGGGCCAACGTCCTGACTTTC. Amino acids: CASSFALGFEGSGANVLTF.

Details on this clone: An end of the junction does not agree with germline; a read error may underlie this. This chain joins TRBV5-1 and TRBJ1-1; D possibly corresponds to TRBD1 (5 bases). The CDR3 extends over 17 amino acids. CDR1 is SGHRS, CDR2 YFSETQ, per germline. The CDR3 region is CAGSLWGTTAMNTEAFF. The DNA for the CDR3 is TGCGCCGGCAGCTTGTGGGGGACTACAGCGATGAACACTGAAGCTTTCTTT.

The V and J genes are TRBV6-1 and TRBJ2-6; unclear D gene. V lost 6 bases to trimming and J lost 1 base, with 10 bases between them. Per the germline V gene, CDR1 is MNHNS and CDR2 is SASEGT. This CDR3 is built from 15 residues. CDR3 region: CASRERRSGANVLTF. The CDR3 nucleotides read TGTGCCAGCAGAGAGCGTCGGTCTGGGGCCAACGTCCTGACTTTC.

The chain recombines TRBV15 with TRBJ2-5, with 10 bases aligning to TRBD2. The better agreement between TRBJ2-7 and the DNA end casts doubt on the J call. Looked up from germline, CDR1 is LNHNV and CDR2 is YYDKDF (reference sequence). The CDR3 runs 15 residues. Written as DNA, the CDR3 is TGTGCCACCAGCAGAGCTCAGCGGGAGGGCTACGAGCAGTACTTC. The encoded protein is CATSRAQREGYEQYF.

The V and J genes are TRBV19 and TRBJ1-1; possibly TRBD1 for D (5 bases). CDR1 LNHDA and CDR2 SQIVND come from the germline V gene (reference sequence). There are 14 residues in the CDR3. The V gene lost 4 bases and the J gene lost 8 bases, with 17 bases spanning the gap. CDR3 in amino acids: CASSTGRVYSEAFF. In DNA form, the CDR3 reads TGTGCCAGTAGTACAGGGAGGGTTTATTCGGAAGCTTTCTTT.

The chain combines TRBV25-1 with TRBJ1-2; a possible D gene is TRBD1 (5 bases). Germline assignment: CDR1 MGHDK and CDR2 SYGVNS. The CDR3 extends over 13 amino acids. Trimming left V 5 bases short and J 4 bases short, with 11 bases between. CDR3 nucleotide sequence: TGTGCCAGCAGTAACCGCGGGGCCTATGGCTACACCTTC. Translation gives CASSNRGAYGYTF.

This clone was picked up a small number of times. The chain recombines TRBV12-5 with TRBJ1-3; weak D call: TRBD1 (5 bases). V lost 1 base and J lost 9, with 10 bases in between. The CDR3 is 13 residues long. The V gene's germline CDR1 is LGHNT and CDR2 FRNRAP. The CDR3 DNA reads TGTGCTAGTGGTTTGGGACAGACATCCACCATATATTTT. Translated, it gives CASGLGQTSTIYF.

The chain joins TRBV6-1 to TRBJ2-1; 8 bases are shared with TRBD2. The V segment lost 4 bases and the J segment 8 bases; nucleotides outside the gene matches: 7. The CDR3 is 14 amino acids. Germline CDR1 MNHNS, CDR2 SASEGT. CDR3 nucleotides: TGTGCCAGCAGTGCGCAGCGGGAGATGCATGAGCAGTTCTTC. This codes for CASSAQREMHEQFF.

The V and J genes are TRBV20-1 and TRBJ1-3; no reliable D call. CDR1 is DFQATT and CDR2 is SNEGSKA in the germline V gene (reference sequence). V was trimmed by 6 bases and J by 3 bases, leaving 6 bases between them. The CDR3 has 11 residues. CDR3 DNA: TGCAGTGCCCTCGGTGGAAACACCATATATTTT. Its protein product is CSALGGNTIYF.

This clone was detected once. The chain combines TRBV15 with TRBJ2-2; 7 bases line up with TRBD1. V lost 2 bases, J lost 0 bases, and 6 bases stayed unmatched. The V gene's germline CDR1 is LNHNV and CDR2 YYDKDF (reference sequence). This CDR3 has 17 residues. The CDR3 is CATSRSWTGSNTGELFF. CDR3 nucleotide sequence: TGTGCCACCAGCAGATCTTGGACAGGTTCGAACACCGGGGAGCTGTTTTTT.

For this clone: One end of the junction fails to match germline, which may point to a read error. This chain connects TRBV27 to TRBJ2-7, with 12 bases lining up with TRBD2. The germline gives CDR1 MNHEY, CDR2 SMNVEV (reference sequence). This CDR3 has 18 residues. Written as DNA, the CDR3 is TGTGCCAGCAGTTTTAGTCAGCGGACTAGCGGGGCCCCCTACGAGCGGTACTTC. Amino acids: CASSFSQRTSGAPYERYF.

The chain carries TRBV6-1 and TRBJ2-2; TRBD1 might be the D (6 bases). The CDR3 contains 11 residues. Deletions cut 8 bases from V and 8 bases from J, with 9 bases between. The germline gives CDR1 MNHNS, CDR2 SASEGT. The CDR3 region has the DNA TGTGCCAGCCATAGGGGGGGGGAGCTGTTTTTT. It translates to CASHRGGELFF.

The rearrangement uses TRBV11-2 and TRBJ2-1; D may be TRBD2 (6 bases). This CDR3 spans 15 amino acids. The V gene's germline CDR1 is SGHAT and CDR2 FQNNGV. The germline V and J ends were trimmed by 2 bases and 2 bases, with 10 bases remaining between them. The CDR3 protein is CASSLTGVAYNEQFF. The CDR3 DNA follows: TGTGCCAGCAGCTTAACGGGAGTTGCCTACAATGAGCAGTTCTTC.

The DNA of the CDR3 is TGTGCCAGCAGCCTTCTCGTCGACAGCTATGGCTACACCTTC. Its translation is CASSLLVDSYGYTF. V is TRBV7-9 and J is TRBJ1-2; perhaps TRBD1 as D (5 bases). CDR1 and CDR2 from the germline V gene are SEHNR and FQNEAQ (reference sequence). The CDR3 is 14 residues long. With 5 bases removed from V and 4 bases from J, the gap between germline ends came to 14 bases.

The chain uses TRBV5-1 and TRBJ2-3; 10 bases match TRBD2. After removal of 4 bases from V and 5 bases from J, the junction contained 10 bases not matched to a gene. CDR3 size: 16 residues. Germline V gene lookup returns CDR1 SGHRS and CDR2 YFSETQ. The CDR3, as DNA: TGCGCCAGCAGCCTCGCCACACAGCGGGAGGGAGATACGCAGTATTTT. Encoded protein: CASSLATQREGDTQYF.

CDR3 loop: CAISNTGGSYNEQFF. The CDR3 DNA reads TGTGCCATCAGTAACACAGGGGGCTCCTACAATGAGCAGTTCTTC. V is TRBV10-3 and J is TRBJ2-1, with 8 bases matching TRBD1. CDR1 and CDR2 from the germline V gene are ENHRY and SYGVKD. V lost 5 bases to trimming and J lost 0 bases; unmatched junction nucleotides: 3. The CDR3 length is 15 residues.

With respect to this clone: One junction end disagrees with the germline gene, perhaps due to a read error. The chain employs TRBV7-9 and TRBJ2-5, with 12 bases lining up with TRBD1. Germline CDR1 and CDR2: SEHNR and FQNEAQ (reference sequence). The CDR3 consists of 17 residues. CDR3 DNA: TGTTCCAGCAGCTTAGAACCGGGACAGGGGGCGGGAGAGACCCAGTACTTC. It yields the protein CSSSLEPGQGAGETQYF. Complete variable domain (other parts from reference TRBV7-9 and TRBJ2-5): DTGVSQNPRHKITKRGQNVTFRCDPISEHNRLYWYRQTLGQGPEFLTYFQNEAQLEKSRLLSDRFSAERPKGSFSTLEIQRTEQGDSAMYLCSSSLEPGQGAGETQYFGPGTRLLVL.

The J gene is TRBJ2-1, the V gene TRBV6-6, with 9 bases aligning to TRBD1. The CDR3 has 13 residues. Germline values: CDR1 MNHNY, CDR2 SVGAGI (reference sequence). V shed 6 bases and J 7 bases; nucleotides not matched to a gene: 4. The CDR3 is CASSRTGENEQFF. In DNA, the CDR3 is TGTGCCAGCAGCAGGACAGGGGAGAATGAGCAGTTCTTC.

The chain couples TRBV6-1 to TRBJ2-7; D possibly corresponds to TRBD2 (6 bases). Germline V lookup: CDR1 MNHNS, CDR2 SASEGT. This CDR3 has 15 amino acids. Deletions cut 6 bases from V and 6 bases from J, with 21 bases between. The CDR3 region is CASRGLQVASGEQYF. In nucleotides, the CDR3 is TGTGCCAGCAGGGGACTCCAGGTGGCCTCGGGCGAGCAGTACTTC.

The V call is TRBV2, the J call TRBJ1-5; TRBD1 matches at 7 bases. The germline gives CDR1 SNHLY, CDR2 FYNNEI. V lost 5 bases and J lost 5; bases outside the gene matches: 9. This CDR3 region has 15 residues. CDR3 amino acids: CASSTKQGNYQPQHF. The DNA of the CDR3 is TGTGCCAGCAGTACAAAACAGGGGAACTATCAGCCCCAGCATTTT.

The chain employs TRBV19 and TRBJ1-1; D not certain. Trimming cost V 5 bases and J 1 base, with 14 bases left between them. CDR3 length: 15 amino acids. CDR1 LNHDA and CDR2 SQIVND come from the germline V gene (reference sequence). CDR3 nucleotides: TGTGCCAGTAGTTTTACATGGAGAGAGAACACTGAAGCTTTCTTT. It translates to CASSFTWRENTEAFF.

The chain joins TRBV18 to TRBJ2-7, with 10 bases fitting TRBD1. The CDR3 is 15 amino acids. Trimming at V came to 3 bases and at J to 0 bases, leaving 2 bases not matched to a gene. Germline V gives CDR1 KGHSH, CDR2 LQKENI. The CDR3 DNA reads as TGTGCCAGCTCACCGGGACAGGGGCCCTCCTACGAGCAGTACTTC. This gives the protein CASSPGQGPSYEQYF.

V and J are TRBV7-7 and TRBJ2-1; 7 bases align to TRBD2. The germline V gene encodes CDR1 SSHAT and CDR2 FNYEAQ (reference sequence). J gave up 8 bases and V 1 base, and 11 bases lay outside the gene matches. CDR3 length: 16 residues. The CDR3: CASSLGPSGNGYEQFF. CDR3 bases: TGTGCCAGCAGCTTAGGTCCCAGCGGGAATGGATATGAGCAGTTCTTC.

The table lists this clone with a count of one. The rearrangement joins TRBV11-2 to TRBJ2-7; possibly TRBD1 for D (6 bases). Germline assignment: CDR1 SGHAT and CDR2 FQNNGV. The CDR3 is made up of 14 amino acids. Trimming took off 4 bases at V and 2 bases at J, with 12 bases between the two ends. CDR3 residues: CASSSWTETYEQYF. CDR3 sequence (DNA): TGTGCCAGCAGCTCTTGGACAGAAACCTACGAGCAGTACTTC.